This TCR beta chain was sequenced for a study of CD8 T cells in Susac syndrome. Study-level results: The study conceded that its TCR sequencing and HLA analysis involved relatively few individuals.

The RNA input was roughly 0.45 to 1 ug, and it was reverse transcribed with random hexamers. Amplification of TCR beta CDR3 by immunoSEQ multiplex PCR spanned 54 Vbeta and 13 Jbeta. TCRdb recomputed calls from the immunoSEQ multiplex PCR reads with MiXCR, one row per CDR3 protein. The sample includes 150,000 to 190,000 distinct CDR3 sequences, approximately 96% of them seen just once. For this clonotype: Its specificity is unknown.

Sequencing of TCR beta, carried out with a high-throughput approach, was applied to CD8+ and CD4+ T cells from the blood. It was negative isolation that provided the CD8+ and CD4+ T cells, whereas TEMRA cells were enriched by FACS. The material sequenced was CD8+ T cells from PBMCs. The origin of this receptor is a human donor with multiple sclerosis.

The CDR3 loop reads CASSPTGAGMNTEAFF. The CDR3 DNA reads as TGTGCCAGCAGCCCAACAGGGGCGGGAATGAACACTGAAGCTTTCTTT. The gene calls are TRBV9 and TRBJ1-1, with 7 bases lining up with TRBD1. The CDR3 is 16 residues long. Unmatched junction bases numbered 9, after V lost 4 bases and J lost 0 bases. Germline CDR1 is SGDLS and CDR2 is YYNGEE.